A selection of T cell receptor beta chains follows, all from one sample in a study of control samples from healthy donors and cancer patients. Sequenced by immunoSEQ multiplex PCR; TCRdb stores in-frame clones only, minus some. The sample has 80,000 to 85,000 clones; roughly 84% are singletons. Sequenced input: blood. These receptors all come from a woman aged 50 to 60 in good health. Each CDR3 is given with its conserved first and last residue.

V gene,J gene,CDR3 protein
TRBV18,TRBJ2-7,CASSPGKEQYF
TRBV7-7,TRBJ1-4,CASSTGTGGVSEKLFF
TRBV30,TRBJ2-5,CAWKGISGETQYF
TRBV7-2,TRBJ2-7,CASSPRTGGGDEQYF
TRBV11-3,TRBJ1-2,CASSLGVFYGGYTF
TRBV19,TRBJ2-2,CASSPWTDGELFF
TRBV29-1,TRBJ2-7,CSVEGGTPLEQYF
TRBV6-5,TRBJ1-4,CASSYLGEKLFF
TRBV6-5,TRBJ2-1,CASSRDRVKNEQFF
TRBV2,TRBJ1-1,CASLEGYTEAFF
TRBV18,TRBJ1-1,CASSPNGAWDTEAFF
TRBV7-9,TRBJ2-1,CASSLTGGPYNEQFF
TRBV2,TRBJ2-3,CASSDRGFTDTQYF
TRBV5-6,TRBJ2-1,CASSLVATSSYNEQFF
TRBV2,TRBJ1-2,CASSGRPNYGYTF
TRBV5-1,TRBJ1-2,CASSLVTFGTIGGTSNYGYTF